This TCR beta chain emerged from a study of blood T cells in healthy people across ages. Study-level points and caveats: Both naive CD4+ cell counts and diversity were greater in long-lived donors than in aged donors. Estimated diversity that came from one million T cells was considered an underestimate. For the donors, CMV status was unknown and possibly confounded expanded clonotype changes.

This clonotype has only a few counts. Antigen: not known. A sample-barcoded 5' primer and a J-beta primer mix were used in a second PCR of roughly 6 to 11 cycles. TCRdb re-derived calls from the 5' RACE reads in MiXCR, one entry per CDR3 protein. This sample has about 780,000 distinct CDR3 sequences, with around 45% found just once. V was cut by 0 bases and J by 6 bases, with 12 bases left in between. Looked up from germline, CDR1 is DFQATT and CDR2 is SNEGSKA (reference sequence). The CDR3 runs 14 residues. The material sequenced was blood. The source is a man aged 80 or over in good health. The chain employs TRBV20-1 and TRBJ2-1; D is ambiguous. The CDR3 nucleotides are TGCAGTGCTAGAGATGGTAGGTCGGTCAATGAGCAGTTCTTC. It specifies CSARDGRSVNEQFF.